Sequencing of this T cell receptor (beta chain) was carried out in a study of blood T cell repertoires in COVID-19. About the study: Sites across the United States, Italy and Spain contributed samples from acute and convalescent COVID-19.

Original analysis: It was from reference gene primer amplification that nucleated cell counts were estimated. The protocol was immunoSEQ multiplex PCR, while the TCRdb copy is restricted to in-frame clones and leaves out a portion. V and J calls and clone size are copied from that table; D and trimming were computed from the DNA. The sample carries tens of thousands of clones, more than 60% recorded once. Germline CDR1 reads LNHDA; CDR2 reads SQIVND (reference sequence). This CDR3 has 19 amino acids. J lost 4 bases, V lost 2 bases, and 14 bases had no gene match. This TCR came from an elderly woman with active or convalescent COVID-19. Sequencing was carried out using peripheral blood. The rearrangement links TRBV19 to TRBJ2-6; TRBD1 matches at 7 bases. Here the CDR3 DNA reads TGTGCCAGTAGTATAAGTGGCCTACAGGGGACGGGGGGGGCCAACGTCCTGACTTTC. This gives the protein CASSISGLQGTGGANVLTF.